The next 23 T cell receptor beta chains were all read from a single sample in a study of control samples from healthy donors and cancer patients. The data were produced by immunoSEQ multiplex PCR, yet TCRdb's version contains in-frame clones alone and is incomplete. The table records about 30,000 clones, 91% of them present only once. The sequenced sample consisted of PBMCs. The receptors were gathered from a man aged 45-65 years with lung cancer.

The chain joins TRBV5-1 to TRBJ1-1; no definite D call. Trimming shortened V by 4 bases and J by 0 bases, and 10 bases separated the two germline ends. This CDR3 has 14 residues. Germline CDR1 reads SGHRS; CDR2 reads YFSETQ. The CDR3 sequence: CASSPTVLNTEAFF. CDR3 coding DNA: TGCGCCAGCAGCCCAACAGTGCTGAACACTGAAGCTTTCTTT. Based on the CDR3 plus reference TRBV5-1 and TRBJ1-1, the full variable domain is KAGVTQTPRYLIKTRGQQVTLSCSPISGHRSVSWYQQTPGQGLQFLFEYFSETQRNKGNFPGRFSGRQFSNSRSEMNVSTLELGDSALYLCASSPTVLNTEAFFGQGTRLTVV.

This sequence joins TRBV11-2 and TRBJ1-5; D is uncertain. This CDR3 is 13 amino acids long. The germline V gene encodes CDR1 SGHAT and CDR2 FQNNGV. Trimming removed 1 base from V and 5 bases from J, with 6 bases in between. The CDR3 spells CASSLAQDQPQHF. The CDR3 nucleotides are TGTGCCAGCAGCTTAGCCCAAGATCAGCCCCAGCATTTT.

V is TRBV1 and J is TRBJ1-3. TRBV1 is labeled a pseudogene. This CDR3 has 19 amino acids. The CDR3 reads CTSFTHFLLLYDSGNTIYF. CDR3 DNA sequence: TGCACCAGCTTTACACACTTTCTCCTCCTTTATGACTCTGGAAACACCATATATTTT.

The CDR3 region is CASSEGQGYQPQHF. For the CDR3, the DNA is TGTGCCAGCAGTGAGGGACAGGGATATCAGCCCCAGCATTTT. The J gene is TRBJ1-5, the V gene TRBV6-1, with 9 bases that match TRBD1. This CDR3 is 14 amino acids long. V gave up 3 bases and J gave up 5 bases; unmatched junction bases: 2. Germline CDR1 MNHNS, CDR2 SASEGT.

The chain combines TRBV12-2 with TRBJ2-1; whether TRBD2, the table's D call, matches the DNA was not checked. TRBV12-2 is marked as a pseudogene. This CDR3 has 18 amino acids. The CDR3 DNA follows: TGTGCAAGTCGCTTAGATTTTAAGACTAGCGGGGGGTACAATGAGCAGTTCTTC. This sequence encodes CASRLDFKTSGGYNEQFF.

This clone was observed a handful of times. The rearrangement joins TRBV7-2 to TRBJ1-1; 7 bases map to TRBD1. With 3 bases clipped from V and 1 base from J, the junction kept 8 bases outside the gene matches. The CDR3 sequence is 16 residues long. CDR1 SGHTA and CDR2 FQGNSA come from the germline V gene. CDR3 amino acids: CASSLDLGQTNTEAFF. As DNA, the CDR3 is TGTGCCAGCAGCTTGGACCTGGGACAGACGAACACTGAAGCTTTCTTT.

The CDR3 DNA is TGTGCCAGCAACCAACAGGGATCCTACGAGCAGTACTTC. It encodes CASNQQGSYEQYF. V gene TRBV2 combines with J gene TRBJ2-7; possible D gene TRBD1, 6 bases. Per the germline V gene, CDR1 is SNHLY and CDR2 is FYNNEI. With 7 bases removed from V and 1 base from J, the gap between germline ends came to 11 bases. This CDR3 has 13 residues.

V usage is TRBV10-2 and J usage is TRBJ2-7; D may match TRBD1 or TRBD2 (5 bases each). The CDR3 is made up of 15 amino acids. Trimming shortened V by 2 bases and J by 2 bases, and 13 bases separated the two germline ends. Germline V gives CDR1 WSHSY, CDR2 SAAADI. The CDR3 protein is CASSEPGSIPYEQYF. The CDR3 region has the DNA TGCGCCAGCAGTGAGCCAGGGAGTATCCCCTACGAGCAGTACTTC.

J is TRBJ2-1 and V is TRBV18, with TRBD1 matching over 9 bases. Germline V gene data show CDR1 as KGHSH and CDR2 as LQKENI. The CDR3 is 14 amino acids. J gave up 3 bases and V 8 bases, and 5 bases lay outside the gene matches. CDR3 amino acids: CASHRDRVYNEQFF. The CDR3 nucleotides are TGTGCCAGCCACCGGGACAGGGTCTACAATGAGCAGTTCTTC.

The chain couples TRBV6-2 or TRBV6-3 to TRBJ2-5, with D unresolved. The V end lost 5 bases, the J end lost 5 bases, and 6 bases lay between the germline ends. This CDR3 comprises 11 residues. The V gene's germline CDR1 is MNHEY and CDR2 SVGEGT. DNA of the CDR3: TGTGCCAGCAGTCCCCGGGAGACCCAGTACTTC. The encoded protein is CASSPRETQYF.

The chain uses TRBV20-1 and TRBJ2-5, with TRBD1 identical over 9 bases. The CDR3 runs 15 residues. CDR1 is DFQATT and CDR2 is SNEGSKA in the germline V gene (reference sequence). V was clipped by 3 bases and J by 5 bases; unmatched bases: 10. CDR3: CSASSPTGGSETQYF. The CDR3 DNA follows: TGCAGTGCTAGTTCACCGACAGGGGGTTCGGAGACCCAGTACTTC.

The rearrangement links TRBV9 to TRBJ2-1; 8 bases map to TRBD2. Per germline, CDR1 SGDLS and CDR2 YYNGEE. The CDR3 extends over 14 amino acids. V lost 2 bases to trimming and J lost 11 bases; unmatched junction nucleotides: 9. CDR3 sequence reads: CASSVPSAGGQQFF. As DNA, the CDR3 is TGTGCCAGCAGCGTCCCATCTGCGGGGGGCCAGCAGTTCTTC.

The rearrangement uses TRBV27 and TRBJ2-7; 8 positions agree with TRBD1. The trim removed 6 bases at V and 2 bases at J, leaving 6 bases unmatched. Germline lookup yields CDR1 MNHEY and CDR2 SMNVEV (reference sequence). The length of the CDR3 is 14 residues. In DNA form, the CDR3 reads TGTGCCAGCAGCCCCCTGGACAGGGCCTACGAGCAGTACTTC. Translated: CASSPLDRAYEQYF.

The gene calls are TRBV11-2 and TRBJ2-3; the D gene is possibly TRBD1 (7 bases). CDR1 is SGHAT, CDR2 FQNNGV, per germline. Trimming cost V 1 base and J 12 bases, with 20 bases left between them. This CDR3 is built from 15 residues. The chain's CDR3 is CASSLAGRGVVLQYF. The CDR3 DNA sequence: TGTGCCAGCAGCTTAGCCGGCAGGGGGGTAGTGTTACAGTATTTT.

The CDR3 is CASSLQGFIDEQFF. CDR3 in DNA: TGCGCCAGCAGTTTACAGGGGTTTATCGATGAGCAGTTCTTC. This chain links TRBV5-1 with TRBJ2-1; 7 bases are a match to TRBD1. V trimming: 5 bases; J trimming: 8 bases; junction bases outside the gene matches: 10. Germline assignment: CDR1 SGHRS and CDR2 YFSETQ. CDR3 length: 14 amino acids. Variable domain in full (rest from reference TRBV5-1 and TRBJ2-1): KAGVTQTPRYLIKTRGQQVTLSCSPISGHRSVSWYQQTPGQGLQFLFEYFSETQRNKGNFPGRFSGRQFSNSRSEMNVSTLELGDSALYLCASSLQGFIDEQFFGPGTRLTVL.

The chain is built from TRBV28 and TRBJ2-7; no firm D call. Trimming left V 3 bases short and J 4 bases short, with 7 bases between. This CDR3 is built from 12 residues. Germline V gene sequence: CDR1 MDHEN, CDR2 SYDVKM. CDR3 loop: CASSFEAYEQYF. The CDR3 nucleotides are TGTGCCAGCAGTTTTGAGGCTTACGAGCAGTACTTC.

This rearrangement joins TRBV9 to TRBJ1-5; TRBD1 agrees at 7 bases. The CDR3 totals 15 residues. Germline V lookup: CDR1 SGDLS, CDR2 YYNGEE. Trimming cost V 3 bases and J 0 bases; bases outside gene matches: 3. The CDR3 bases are TGTGCCAGCAGCGGGACAGGTTATAGCAATCAGCCCCAGCATTTT. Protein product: CASSGTGYSNQPQHF.

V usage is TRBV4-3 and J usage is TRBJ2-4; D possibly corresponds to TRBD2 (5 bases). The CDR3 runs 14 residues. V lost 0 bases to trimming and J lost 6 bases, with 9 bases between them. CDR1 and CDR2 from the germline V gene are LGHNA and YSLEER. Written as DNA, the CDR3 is TGCGCCAGCAGCCAAGATCGGACTGGAAACATTCAGTACTTC. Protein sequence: CASSQDRTGNIQYF.

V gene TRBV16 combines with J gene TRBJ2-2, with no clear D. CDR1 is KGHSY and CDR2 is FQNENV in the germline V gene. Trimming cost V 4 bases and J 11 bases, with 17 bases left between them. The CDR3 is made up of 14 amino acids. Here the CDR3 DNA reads TGTGCCAGCAGCCCCAACCCTCCCCGGTTCGAGCTGTTTTTT. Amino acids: CASSPNPPRFELFF.

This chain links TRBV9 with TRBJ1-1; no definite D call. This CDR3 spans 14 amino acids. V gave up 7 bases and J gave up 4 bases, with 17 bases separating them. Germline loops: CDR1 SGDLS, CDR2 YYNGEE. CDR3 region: CASQRNPLGTEAFF. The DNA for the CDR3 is TGTGCCAGCCAACGGAACCCACTCGGCACTGAAGCTTTCTTT. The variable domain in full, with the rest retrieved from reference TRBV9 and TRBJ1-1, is DSGVTQTPKHLITATGQRVTLRCSPRSGDLSVYWYQQSLDQGLQFLIQYYNGEERAKGNILERFSAQQFPDLHSELNLSSLELGDSALYFCASQRNPLGTEAFFGQGTRLTVV.

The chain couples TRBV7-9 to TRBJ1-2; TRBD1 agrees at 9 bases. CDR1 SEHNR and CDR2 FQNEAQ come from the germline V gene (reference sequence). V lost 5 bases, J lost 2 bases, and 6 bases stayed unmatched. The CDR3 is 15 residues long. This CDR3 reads CASSPTGGANYGYTF. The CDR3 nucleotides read TGTGCCAGCAGCCCCACAGGGGGCGCAAACTATGGCTACACCTTC. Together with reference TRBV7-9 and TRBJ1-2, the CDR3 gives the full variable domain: DTGVSQNPRHKITKRGQNVTFRCDPISEHNRLYWYRQTLGQGPEFLTYFQNEAQLEKSRLLSDRFSAERPKGSFSTLEIQRTEQGDSAMYLCASSPTGGANYGYTFGSGTRLTVV.

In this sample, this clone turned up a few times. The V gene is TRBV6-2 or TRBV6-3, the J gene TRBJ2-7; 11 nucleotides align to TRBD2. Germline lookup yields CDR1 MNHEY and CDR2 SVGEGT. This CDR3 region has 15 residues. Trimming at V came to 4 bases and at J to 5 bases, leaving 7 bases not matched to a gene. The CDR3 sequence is CASSSMPGLADEQYF. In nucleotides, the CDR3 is TGTGCCAGCAGTTCGATGCCGGGACTAGCGGACGAGCAGTACTTC.

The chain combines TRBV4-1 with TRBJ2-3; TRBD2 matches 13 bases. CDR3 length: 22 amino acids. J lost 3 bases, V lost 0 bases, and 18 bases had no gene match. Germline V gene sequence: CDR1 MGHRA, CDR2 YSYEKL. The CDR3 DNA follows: TGCGCCAGCAGCCAAGATCCCGGAGCGCTTACTAGCGGGGGGGCCATAACAGATACGCAGTATTTT. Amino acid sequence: CASSQDPGALTSGGAITDTQYF.